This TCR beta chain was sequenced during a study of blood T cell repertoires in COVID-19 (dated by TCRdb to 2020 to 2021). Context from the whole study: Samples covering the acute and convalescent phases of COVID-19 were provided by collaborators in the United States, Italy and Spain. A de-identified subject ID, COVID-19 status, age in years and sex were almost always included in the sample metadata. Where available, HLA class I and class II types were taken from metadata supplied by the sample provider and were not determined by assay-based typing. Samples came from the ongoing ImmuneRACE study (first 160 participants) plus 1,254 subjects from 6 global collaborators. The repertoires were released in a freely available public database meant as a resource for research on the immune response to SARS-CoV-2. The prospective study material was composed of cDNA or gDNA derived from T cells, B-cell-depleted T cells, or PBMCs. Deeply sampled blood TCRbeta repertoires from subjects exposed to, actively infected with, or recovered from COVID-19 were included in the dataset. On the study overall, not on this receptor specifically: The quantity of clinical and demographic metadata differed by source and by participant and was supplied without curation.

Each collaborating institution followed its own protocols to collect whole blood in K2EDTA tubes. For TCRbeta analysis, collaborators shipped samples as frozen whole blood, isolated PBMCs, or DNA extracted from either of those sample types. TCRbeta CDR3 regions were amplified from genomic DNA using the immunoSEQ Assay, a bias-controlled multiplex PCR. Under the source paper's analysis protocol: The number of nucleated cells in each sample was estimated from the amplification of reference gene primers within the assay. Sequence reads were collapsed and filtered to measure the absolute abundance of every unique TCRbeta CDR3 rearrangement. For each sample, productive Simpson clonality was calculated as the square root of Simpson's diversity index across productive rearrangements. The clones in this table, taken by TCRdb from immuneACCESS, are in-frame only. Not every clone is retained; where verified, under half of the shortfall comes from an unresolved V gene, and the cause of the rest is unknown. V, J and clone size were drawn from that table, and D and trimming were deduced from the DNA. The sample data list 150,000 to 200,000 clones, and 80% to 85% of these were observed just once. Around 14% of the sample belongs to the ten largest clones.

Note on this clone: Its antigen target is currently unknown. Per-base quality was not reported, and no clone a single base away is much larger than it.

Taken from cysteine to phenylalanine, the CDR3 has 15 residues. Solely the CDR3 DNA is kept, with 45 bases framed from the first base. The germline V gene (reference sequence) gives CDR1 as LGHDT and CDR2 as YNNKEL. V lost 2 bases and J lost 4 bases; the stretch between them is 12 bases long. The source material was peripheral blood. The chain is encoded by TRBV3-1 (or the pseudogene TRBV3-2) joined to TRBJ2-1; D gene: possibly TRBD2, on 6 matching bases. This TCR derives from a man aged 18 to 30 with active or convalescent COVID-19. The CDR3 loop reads CASSQFRGRYNEQFF. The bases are TGTGCCAGCAGCCAATTTCGGGGGAGATACAATGAGCAGTTCTTC.